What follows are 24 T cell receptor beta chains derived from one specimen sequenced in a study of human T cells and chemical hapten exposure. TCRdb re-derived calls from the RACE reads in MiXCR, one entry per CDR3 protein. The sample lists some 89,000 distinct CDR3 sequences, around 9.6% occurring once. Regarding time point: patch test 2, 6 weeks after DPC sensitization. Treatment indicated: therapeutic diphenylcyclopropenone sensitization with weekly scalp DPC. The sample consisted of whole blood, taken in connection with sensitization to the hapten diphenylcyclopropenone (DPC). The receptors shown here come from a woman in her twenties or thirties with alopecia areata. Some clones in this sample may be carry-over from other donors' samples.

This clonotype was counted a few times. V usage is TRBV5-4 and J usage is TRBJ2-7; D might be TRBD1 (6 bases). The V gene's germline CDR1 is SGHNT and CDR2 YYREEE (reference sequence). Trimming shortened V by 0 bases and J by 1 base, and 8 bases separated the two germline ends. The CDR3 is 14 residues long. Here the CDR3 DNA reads TGTGCCAGCAGCTTGGTTCAGGGGTCCTACGAGCAGTACTTC. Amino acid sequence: CASSLVQGSYEQYF.

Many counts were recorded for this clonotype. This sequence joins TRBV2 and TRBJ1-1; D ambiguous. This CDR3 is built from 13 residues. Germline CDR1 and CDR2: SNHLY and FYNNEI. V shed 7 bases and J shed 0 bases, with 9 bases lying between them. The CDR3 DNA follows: TGTGCCAGCATACGGAGGGTGAACACTGAAGCTTTCTTT. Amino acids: CASIRRVNTEAFF.

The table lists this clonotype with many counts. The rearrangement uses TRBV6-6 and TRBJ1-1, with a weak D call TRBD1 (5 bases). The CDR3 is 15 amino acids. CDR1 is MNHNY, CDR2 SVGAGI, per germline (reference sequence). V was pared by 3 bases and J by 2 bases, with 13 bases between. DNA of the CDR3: TGTGCCAGCAGTTATCCCGAAAGGGGTAACACTGAAGCTTTCTTT. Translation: CASSYPERGNTEAFF.

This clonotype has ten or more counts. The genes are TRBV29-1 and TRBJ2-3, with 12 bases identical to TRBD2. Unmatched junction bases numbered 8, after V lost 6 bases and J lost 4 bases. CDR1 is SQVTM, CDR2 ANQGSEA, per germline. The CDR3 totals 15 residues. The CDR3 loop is CSVKLAGGGADTQYF. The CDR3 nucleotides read TGCAGCGTGAAACTAGCGGGGGGAGGGGCAGATACGCAGTATTTT.

CDR3 amino acids: CASSSNLWGYTF. CDR3 bases: TGTGCCAGCAGTTCAAACTTATGGGGCTACACCTTC. The V and J genes are TRBV28 and TRBJ1-2; D gene ambiguous. Deletions cut 4 bases from V and 8 bases from J, with 11 bases between. CDR3 length: 12 residues. The germline V gene encodes CDR1 MDHEN and CDR2 SYDVKM.

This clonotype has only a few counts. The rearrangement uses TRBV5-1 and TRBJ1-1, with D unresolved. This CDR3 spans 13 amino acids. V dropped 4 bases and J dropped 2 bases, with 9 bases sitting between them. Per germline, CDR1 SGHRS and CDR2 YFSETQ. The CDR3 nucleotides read TGCGCCAGCAGCGTCCTGCAAAACACTGAAGCTTTCTTT. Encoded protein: CASSVLQNTEAFF.

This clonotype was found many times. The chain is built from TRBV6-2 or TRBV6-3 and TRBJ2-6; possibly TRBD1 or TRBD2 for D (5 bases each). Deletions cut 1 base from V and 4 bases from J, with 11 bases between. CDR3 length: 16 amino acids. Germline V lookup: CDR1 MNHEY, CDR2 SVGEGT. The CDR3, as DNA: TGTGCCAGCAGTTACTTGGGGGAGTCAGGGGCCAACGTCCTGACTTTC. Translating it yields CASSYLGESGANVLTF.

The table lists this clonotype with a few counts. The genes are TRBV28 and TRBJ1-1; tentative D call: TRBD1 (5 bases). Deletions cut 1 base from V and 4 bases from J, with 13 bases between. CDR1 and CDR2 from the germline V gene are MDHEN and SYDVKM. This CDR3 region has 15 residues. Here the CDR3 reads CASSLLEGLGTEAFF. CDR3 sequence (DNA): TGTGCCAGCAGTTTATTAGAGGGGCTGGGCACTGAAGCTTTCTTT.

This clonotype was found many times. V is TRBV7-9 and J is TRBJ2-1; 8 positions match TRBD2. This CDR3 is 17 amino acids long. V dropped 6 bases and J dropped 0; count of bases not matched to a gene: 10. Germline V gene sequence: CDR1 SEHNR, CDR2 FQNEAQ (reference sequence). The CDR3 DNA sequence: TGTGCCAGCAGTTCCACTTCCAGCGGGGGCTCCTACAATGAGCAGTTCTTC. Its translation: CASSSTSSGGSYNEQFF.

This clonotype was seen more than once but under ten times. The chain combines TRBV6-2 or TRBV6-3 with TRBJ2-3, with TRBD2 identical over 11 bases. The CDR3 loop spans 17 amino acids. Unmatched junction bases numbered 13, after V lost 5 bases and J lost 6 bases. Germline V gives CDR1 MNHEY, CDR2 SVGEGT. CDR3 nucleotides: TGTGCCAGCAGTGCGCCGGGACTAGCGGTCGTCGCGGATACGCAGTATTTT. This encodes CASSAPGLAVVADTQYF.

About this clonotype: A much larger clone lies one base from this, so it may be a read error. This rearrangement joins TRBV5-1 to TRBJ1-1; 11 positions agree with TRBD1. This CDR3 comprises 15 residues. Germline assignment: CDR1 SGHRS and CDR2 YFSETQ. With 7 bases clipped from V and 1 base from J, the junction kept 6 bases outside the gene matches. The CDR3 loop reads CASGWGQGENTEAFF. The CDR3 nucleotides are TGCGCCAGCGGCTGGGGACAGGGGGAGAACACTGAAGCTTTCTTT.

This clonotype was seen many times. The CDR3 coding sequence is TGTGCCAGCAGCCCCCTAATCGGGCGGGGGCCGAACACAGATACGCAGTATTTT. It specifies CASSPLIGRGPNTDTQYF. The chain combines TRBV11-2 with TRBJ2-3; D perhaps matches TRBD2 (7 bases). The CDR3 runs 18 residues. V gave up 5 bases and J gave up 2 bases, with 23 bases separating them. Germline V gives CDR1 SGHAT, CDR2 FQNNGV.

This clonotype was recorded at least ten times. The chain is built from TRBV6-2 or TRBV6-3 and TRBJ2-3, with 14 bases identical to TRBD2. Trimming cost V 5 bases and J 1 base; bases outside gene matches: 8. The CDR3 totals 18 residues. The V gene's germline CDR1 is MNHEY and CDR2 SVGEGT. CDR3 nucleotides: TGTGCCAGCAGTCCGACTAGCGGGAGGGCCAGCGGCACAGATACGCAGTATTTT. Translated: CASSPTSGRASGTDTQYF.

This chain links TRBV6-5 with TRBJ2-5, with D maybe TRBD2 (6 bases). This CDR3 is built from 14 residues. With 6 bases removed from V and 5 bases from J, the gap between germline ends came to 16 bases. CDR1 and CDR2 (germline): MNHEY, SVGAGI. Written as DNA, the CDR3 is TGTGCCAGCAGAATGGCCGGGGCGGGGGAGACCCAGTACTTC. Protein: CASRMAGAGETQYF.

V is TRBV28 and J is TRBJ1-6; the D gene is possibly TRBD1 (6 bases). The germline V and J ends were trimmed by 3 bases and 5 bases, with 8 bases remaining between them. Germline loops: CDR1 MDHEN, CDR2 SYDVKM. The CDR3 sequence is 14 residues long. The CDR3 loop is CASSLRTDNSPLHF. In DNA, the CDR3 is TGTGCCAGCAGTTTGAGGACAGATAATTCACCCCTCCACTTT.

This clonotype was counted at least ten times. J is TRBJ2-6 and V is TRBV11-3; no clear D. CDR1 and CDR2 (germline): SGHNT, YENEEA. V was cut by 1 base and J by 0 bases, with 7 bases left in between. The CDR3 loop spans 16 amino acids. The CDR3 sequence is CASSLGAASGANVLTF. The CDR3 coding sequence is TGTGCCAGCAGCTTAGGAGCAGCCTCTGGGGCCAACGTCCTGACTTTC.

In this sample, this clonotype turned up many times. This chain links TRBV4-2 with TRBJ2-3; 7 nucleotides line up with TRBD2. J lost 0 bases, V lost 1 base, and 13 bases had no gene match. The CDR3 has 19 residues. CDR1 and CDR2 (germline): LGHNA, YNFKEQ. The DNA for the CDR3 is TGTGCCAGCAGCCAAGTTCTGGGTCTAGCGGAAATGAGCACAGATACGCAGTATTTT. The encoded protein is CASSQVLGLAEMSTDTQYF.

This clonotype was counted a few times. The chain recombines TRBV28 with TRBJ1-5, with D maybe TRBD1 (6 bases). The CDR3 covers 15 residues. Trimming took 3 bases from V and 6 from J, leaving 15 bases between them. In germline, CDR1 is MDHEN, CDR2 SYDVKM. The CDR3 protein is CASSFFDRQLQPQHF. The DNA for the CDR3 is TGTGCCAGCAGTTTCTTCGACAGGCAACTTCAGCCCCAGCATTTT.

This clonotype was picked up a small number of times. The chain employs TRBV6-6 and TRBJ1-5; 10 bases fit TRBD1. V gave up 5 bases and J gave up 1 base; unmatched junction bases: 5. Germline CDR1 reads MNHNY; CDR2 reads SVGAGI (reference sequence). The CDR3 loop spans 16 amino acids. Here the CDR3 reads CASSDTGQGSNQPQHF. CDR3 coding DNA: TGTGCCAGCAGTGACACGGGACAGGGGAGCAATCAGCCCCAGCATTTT.

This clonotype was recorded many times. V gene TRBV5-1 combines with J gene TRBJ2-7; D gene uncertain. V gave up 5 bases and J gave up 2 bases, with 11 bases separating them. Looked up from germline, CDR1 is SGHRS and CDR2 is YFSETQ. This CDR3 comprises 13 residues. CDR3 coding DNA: TGCGCCAGCAGGGTTGGGGTTACCTACGAGCAGTACTTC. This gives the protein CASRVGVTYEQYF.

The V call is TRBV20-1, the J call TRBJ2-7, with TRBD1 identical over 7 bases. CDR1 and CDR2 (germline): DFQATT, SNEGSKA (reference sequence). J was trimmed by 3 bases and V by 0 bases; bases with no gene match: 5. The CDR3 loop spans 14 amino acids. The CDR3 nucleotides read TGCAGTGCTAGAGATCAGGGACAGATCTACGAGCAGTACTTC. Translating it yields CSARDQGQIYEQYF.

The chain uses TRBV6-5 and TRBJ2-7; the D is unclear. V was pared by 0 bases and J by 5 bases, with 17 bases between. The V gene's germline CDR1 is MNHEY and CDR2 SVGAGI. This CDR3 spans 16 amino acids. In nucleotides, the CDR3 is TGTGCCAGCAGTTACTCGGGAAGGGCCTCTTTCCACGAGCAGTACTTC. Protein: CASSYSGRASFHEQYF.

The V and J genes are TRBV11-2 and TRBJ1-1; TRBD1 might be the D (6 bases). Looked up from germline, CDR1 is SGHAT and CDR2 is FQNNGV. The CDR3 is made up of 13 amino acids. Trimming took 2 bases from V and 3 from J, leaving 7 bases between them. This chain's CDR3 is CASSLHRDTEAFF. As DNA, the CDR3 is TGTGCCAGCAGCTTACACAGGGACACTGAAGCTTTCTTT.

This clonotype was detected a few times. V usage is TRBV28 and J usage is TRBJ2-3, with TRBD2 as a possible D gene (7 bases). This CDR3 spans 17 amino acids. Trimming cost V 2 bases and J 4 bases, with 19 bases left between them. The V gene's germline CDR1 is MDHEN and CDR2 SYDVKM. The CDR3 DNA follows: TGTGCCAGCAGTTTACTTTCTTCGGCGGGGGCCCCAGATACGCAGTATTTT. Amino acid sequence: CASSLLSSAGAPDTQYF.